Here is one T cell receptor (beta chain) with its context. TCRdb re-analysed the PCR reads in MiXCR, keeping a single row per CDR3 protein. The table has some 9,600 distinct CDR3 sequences, roughly half seen once. This sample is drawn from a study of CD4 and CD8 cells across lung adenocarcinoma regions. CDR1 and CDR2 from the germline V gene are MNHEY and SVGEGT. CDR3 length equals 14 residues. The sample taken for sequencing was CD4+ T cells from the margin of a lung tumor. The chain has TRBV6-2 or TRBV6-3 and TRBJ2-5; D is undetermined. The assigned J gene may be wrong: the sequence end matches TRBJ2-7 better. This clonotype was sampled from a male donor with lung adenocarcinoma. The CD4 and CD8 labels of this study may be unreliable. CDR3 loop: CASSYEDGPYEQYF. In nucleotides, the CDR3 is TGTGCCAGCAGTTACGAGGACGGACCCTACGAGCAGTACTTC.